The T cell receptor (beta chain) described here comes from a study of Ad26.COV2.S vaccination and SARS-CoV-2 variants. As for the study in general: Ad26.COV2.S given intramuscularly, once or twice 56 days apart.

Treatment of the sample: roughly 20 received Ad26.COV2.S at low or high dose, single or two shots; about five received placebo; per-sample allocation not given. Sampling happened 63 days after the first vaccine or placebo injection. Vaccination used an Ad26 vector expressing Wuhan-strain SARS-CoV-2 spike. Findings of the study overall: Placebo recipients and vaccine recipients were similar in non-spike TCR breadth. Responses of spike-specific T cells (both CD8+ and CD4+) reportedly showed substantial breadth after vaccination.

The V gene lost 1 base and the J gene lost 3 bases, with 7 bases spanning the gap. This CDR3 is 13 amino acids long. Germline CDR1 and CDR2: MNHNS and SASEGT. The protocol was immunoSEQ multiplex PCR, while the TCRdb copy is restricted to in-frame clones and leaves out a portion. The top ten clones hold about 5.4% of a sample with some 330,000 clones, 90% of them seen once. In regard to this clone: The antigen is undetermined.

This sequence was found in a person aged 18-65 years who received the Ad26.COV2.S COVID-19 vaccine or a placebo. The sample here was peripheral blood, taken in a trial of Ad26.COV2.S vaccine versus placebo. The chain recombines TRBV6-1 with TRBJ2-7; D is possibly TRBD1 (6 bases). CDR3 nucleotide sequence: TGTGCCAGCAGTGAAGGGGGGCTCTACGAGCAGTACTTC. Its protein is CASSEGGLYEQYF.